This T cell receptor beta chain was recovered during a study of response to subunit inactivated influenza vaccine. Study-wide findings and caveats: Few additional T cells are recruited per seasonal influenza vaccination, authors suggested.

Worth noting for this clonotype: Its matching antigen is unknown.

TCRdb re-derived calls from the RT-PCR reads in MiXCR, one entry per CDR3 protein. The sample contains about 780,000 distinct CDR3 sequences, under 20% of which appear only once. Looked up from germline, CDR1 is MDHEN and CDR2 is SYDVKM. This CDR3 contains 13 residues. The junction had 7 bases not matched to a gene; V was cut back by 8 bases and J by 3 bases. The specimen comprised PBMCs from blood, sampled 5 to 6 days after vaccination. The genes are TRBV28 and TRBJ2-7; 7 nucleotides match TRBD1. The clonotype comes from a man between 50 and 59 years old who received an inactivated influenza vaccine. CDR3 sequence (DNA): TGTGCCAGCCTTAGAGGGGGCTTCTACGAGCAGTACTTC. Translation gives CASLRGGFYEQYF.